The rows below give T cell receptor beta chains drawn from one sample of a study of memory CD4+ T cells and cytomegalovirus serostatus. Sequencing was performed with immunoSEQ multiplex PCR; in TCRdb, only in-frame clones are kept and a portion is missing. The data hold 40,000 to 55,000 clones, with about 80% observed a single time. The source material was memory CD4+ T cells from blood. The receptors originated from an adult in good health and CMV-seronegative. CDR3s include the opening cysteine and the closing phenylalanine or tryptophan. D genes are given only for firm matches. Part of the rows lack a size; the others show once, few, many or a class for expanded clones.

abundance	d_gene	j_gene	v_gene	CDR3nt	CDR3aa
-	-	TRBJ2-1	TRBV2	TGTGCCAGCAAGGGAAGGGACTCCTACAATGAGCAGTTCTTC	CASKGRDSYNEQFF
-	-	TRBJ2-7	TRBV6-5	TGTGCCAGCAGTTACGGCAGGGAATACGAGCAGTACTTC	CASSYGREYEQYF
few	-	TRBJ1-1	TRBV30	TGTGCCTGGAGTGTAGAGGGACCTCAAGCTTTCTTT	CAWSVEGPQAFF
-	-	TRBJ1-3	TRBV6-6	TGTGCCAGCAGGATCGGGACAACTGGAAACACCATATATTTT	CASRIGTTGNTIYF
-	-	TRBJ1-1	TRBV4-2	TGTGCCAGCAGCCAAGCTGAGGGGCGCGCTTTCTTT	CASSQAEGRAFF
-	-	TRBJ2-7	TRBV4-1	TGCGCCAGCAGCCAAACAGGGACACGCGACGAGCAGTACTTC	CASSQTGTRDEQYF
-	-	TRBJ2-1	TRBV5-5	TGTGCCAGCAGCTTGGACGTGGGGTACAATGAGCAGTTCTTC	CASSLDVGYNEQFF
-	-	TRBJ2-7	TRBV6-1	TGTGCCAGCAGTGAACAGGAGGGAACCTACGAGCAGTACTTC	CASSEQEGTYEQYF
-	-	TRBJ2-3	TRBV27	TGTGCCAGCAGTCGTACACGCACAGATACGCAGTATTTT	CASSRTRTDTQYF
-	-	TRBJ2-1	TRBV9	TGTGCCAGCACCGAAACCCCCAGGACGCCGGAGGATGAGCAGTTCTTC	CASTETPRTPEDEQFF
-	TRBD2	TRBJ2-1	TRBV5-8	TGTGCCAGCAGCAAAGTACTGGGACTAGCGGCGGGGAATGAGCAGTTCTTC	CASSKVLGLAAGNEQFF
-	-	TRBJ1-6	TRBV5-4	TGTGCCAGCAGCATGGGGAATTCACCCCTCCACTTT	CASSMGNSPLHF
-	TRBD1	TRBJ1-2	TRBV2	TGTGCCAGCAGTGAAGGACAGGGAGGTCGCTACACCTTC	CASSEGQGGRYTF
once	-	TRBJ2-5	TRBV2	TGTGCCAGCAGTGAAGCGCTTCGTCCGACCCAGTACTTC	CASSEALRPTQYF
-	-	TRBJ1-2	TRBV15	TGTGCCACCAGCAGGGGGCCCTATGGCTACACCTTC	CATSRGPYGYTF
-	-	TRBJ2-1	TRBV2	TGTGCCAGCAGTGAAGAGACAGGAGTGTTCTATGAGCAGTTCTTC	CASSEETGVFYEQFF
-	-	TRBJ1-5	TRBV2	TGTGCCAGCAGTGGGGAGATTGAGCCCCAGCATTTT	CASSGEIEPQHF
-	-	TRBJ1-1	TRBV2	TGTGCCAGCAGTGAACTCGGCCAGGACACTGAAGCTTTCTTT	CASSELGQDTEAFF
-	-	TRBJ1-1	TRBV5-1	TGCGCCAGCAGCTTGGGGCTGAACACTGAAGCTTTCTTT	CASSLGLNTEAFF
-	-	TRBJ2-2	TRBV5-1	TGCGCCAGCAGCCGCACGAACACCGGGGAGCTGTTTTTT	CASSRTNTGELFF
few	-	TRBJ1-2	TRBV30	TGTGCCTGGAGTGAACAACACCGATGGGGCTACACCTTC	CAWSEQHRWGYTF
-	-	TRBJ1-2	TRBV28	TGTGCCACCTTCTTGGGGGGTCGCAACTATGGCTACACCTTC	CATFLGGRNYGYTF
-	-	TRBJ2-5	TRBV5-1	TGCGCCAGCAGCTTGGAACCGCAAGAGACCCAGTACTTC	CASSLEPQETQYF
-	TRBD1	TRBJ2-6	TRBV18	TGTGCCAGCTCACCCCGGACAGGGAACTCTGGGGCCAACGTCCTGACTTTC	CASSPRTGNSGANVLTF
-	-	TRBJ1-2	TRBV28	TGTGCCAGCAGTACCGGGGGAAACTATGGCTACACCTTC	CASSTGGNYGYTF
-	TRBD2	TRBJ2-3	TRBV5-1	TGCGCCAGCAGCTTGGAGCTAGCGGGTGCAGATACGCAGTATTTT	CASSLELAGADTQYF
-	-	TRBJ2-1	TRBV11-1	TGTGCCAGCAGAAAAGGAGAGAACTCCTACAATGAGCAGTTCTTC	CASRKGENSYNEQFF
-	-	TRBJ1-1	TRBV30	TGTGCCTGGGACAGAAACACTGAAGCTTTCTTT	CAWDRNTEAFF
-	TRBD2	TRBJ2-1	TRBV7-3	TGTGCCAGCAGCACAAATCAGGGGCCCCGTAGCGGGGGAATGTTCTTC	CASSTNQGPRSGGMFF
-	TRBD1	TRBJ1-5	TRBV6-1	TGTGCCAGCAGTGCGCAGACAGGGGTTGGTCAGCCCCAGCATTTT	CASSAQTGVGQPQHF
-	TRBD1	TRBJ2-3	TRBV6-5	TGTGCCAGCAGTTATTGGGACAGGGGCACAGATACGCAGTATTTT	CASSYWDRGTDTQYF
-	-	TRBJ2-5	TRBV29-1	TGCAGCGTAACCCTTCCGGAGACCCAGTACTTC	CSVTLPETQYF
-	TRBD2	TRBJ2-3	TRBV5-4	TGTGCCAGCAGCTCCTCCGGGGGGACCCTCACAGATACGCAGTATTTT	CASSSSGGTLTDTQYF
-	-	TRBJ2-5	TRBV18	TGTGCCAGCTCACTAAGGGGTCAAGAGACCCAGTACTTC	CASSLRGQETQYF
-	-	TRBJ1-6	TRBV10-1	TGCGCCAGCACCGCGAGCGAGGGGATGTATAATTCACCCCTCCACTTT	CASTASEGMYNSPLHF
-	-	TRBJ2-3	TRBV5-1	TGCGCCAGCAGCTTGTCGGGTAGCACAGATACGCAGTATTTT	CASSLSGSTDTQYF
once	-	TRBJ2-5	TRBV5-5	TGTGCCAGCAGCTTTGGTACCGAGACCCAGTACTTC	CASSFGTETQYF
-	-	TRBJ1-3	TRBV30	TGTGCCTGGAGAGCACAGGGTGCAGGAAACACCATATATTTT	CAWRAQGAGNTIYF
-	TRBD1	TRBJ1-1	TRBV10-3	TGTGCCACCCGACAGGGGGCGAACACTGAAGCTTTCTTT	CATRQGANTEAFF
-	TRBD1	TRBJ2-1	TRBV5-1	TGCGCCAGCAGCACACGACAGGGTAAGAGGGGTGAGCAGTTCTTC	CASSTRQGKRGEQFF
-	-	TRBJ2-7	TRBV5-1	TGCGCCAGCAGCTTGGGACCGGCGTCTTACGAGCAGTACTTC	CASSLGPASYEQYF
few	-	TRBJ2-3	TRBV11-3	TGTGCCAGCAGCCCCCGCTCCGGCAGCACAGATACGCAGTATTTT	CASSPRSGSTDTQYF
-	-	TRBJ2-7	TRBV19	TGTGCCAGTAGTATAAGGGGCCGTTCCTACGAGCAGTACTTC	CASSIRGRSYEQYF
-	-	TRBJ1-2	TRBV6-6	TGTGCCAGCAGTTACTCGGGTGGTGGCTACACCTTC	CASSYSGGGYTF
-	TRBD2	TRBJ2-3	TRBV5-1	TGCGCCAGCAGCTTGGGGACTAGCGGAGATACGCAGTATTTT	CASSLGTSGDTQYF
-	-	TRBJ1-3	TRBV15	TGTGCCACCAGCAGCGACTCTGGAAACACCATATATTTT	CATSSDSGNTIYF
-	-	TRBJ1-2	TRBV19	TGTGCCAGTAGCCCTAGGGGGGGGCCCTATGGCTACACCTTC	CASSPRGGPYGYTF
once	-	TRBJ1-5	TRBV10-1	TGCGCCAGCAGTGAAGCTTTTGAGAATCAGCCCCAGCATTTT	CASSEAFENQPQHF
-	TRBD1	TRBJ1-5	TRBV27	TGTGCCAGCAGGCCCCTGGGACAGGGGTCTTATCAGCCCCAGCATTTT	CASRPLGQGSYQPQHF
few	-	TRBJ1-6	TRBV9	TGTGCCAGCAGCGTAGCCTCGGACGGCTATAATTCACCCCTCCACTTT	CASSVASDGYNSPLHF
-	-	TRBJ2-7	TRBV11-2	TGTGCCAGCAGCTTAGTGACAGGCCTCTATGATTCCGACGAGCAGTACTTC	CASSLVTGLYDSDEQYF
once	TRBD2	TRBJ2-5	TRBV28	TGTGCCAGCAGGCTTACTAGCGGGGGGGCCTTGGGGACCCAGTACTTC	CASRLTSGGALGTQYF
few	-	TRBJ1-1	TRBV28	TGTGCCAGCAAGCAGACGAACACTGAAGCTTTCTTT	CASKQTNTEAFF
-	-	TRBJ1-1	TRBV4-1	TGCGCCAGCAGCCAAGGGGCTTCCGCAAAGAACACTGAAGCTTTCTTT	CASSQGASAKNTEAFF
-	-	TRBJ1-1	TRBV5-1	TGCGCCAGCAGCTTGGTGGCAGGGTCTATGAACACTGAAGCTTTCTTT	CASSLVAGSMNTEAFF
-	-	TRBJ2-6	TRBV27	TGTGCCAGCAGTTTATCGTTCCTGACAGCTCTCGGGGCCAACGTCCTGACTTTC	CASSLSFLTALGANVLTF
-	-	TRBJ2-6	TRBV27	TGTGCCAGCAGTCCATATTCTGGGGCCAACGTCCTGACTTTC	CASSPYSGANVLTF
-	TRBD1	TRBJ2-7	TRBV9	TGTGCCAAAAGACAGGGATGCCGAGGCGAGCAGTACTTC	CAKRQGCRGEQYF
-	-	TRBJ1-3	TRBV6-5	TGTGCCAGCAGTTACTTGCCGCTTTCTGGAAACACCATATATTTT	CASSYLPLSGNTIYF
once	TRBD1	TRBJ1-1	TRBV6-5	TGTGCCAGCAGACCGGACAGGTCAACAGCTTTCTTT	CASRPDRSTAFF